This T cell receptor beta chain was sequenced in a study of response to subunit inactivated influenza vaccine. TCRdb redid the calling of the RT-PCR reads with MiXCR, one entry per CDR3 protein. Among 150,000 to 200,000 distinct CDR3 sequences listed, 9.5% to 15% were seen once. From germline, CDR1 is LNHNV and CDR2 YYDKDF (reference sequence). The trim removed 0 bases at V and 2 bases at J, leaving 14 bases unmatched. The CDR3 is 20 amino acids. General study points: Each seasonal influenza vaccination recruits few new T cells, the authors suggested.

This clonotype was seen a few times. What it binds is unknown. These data are also associated with another study on T cells expressing NK-cell markers. That publication notes: For TCR beta, cDNA was produced by 5'RACE template switching with UMIs. Of eight sequenced donors, seven were HCMV-seropositive and one HCMV-seronegative. For a handful of donors, these clonotypes were likewise the leading ones in the CD3+CD56-NKG2C+ fraction. The study left the HCMV specificity of expanded NKG2C+ T cell clones unresolved.

The TCR sequence derives from a man aged 45 to 65 who received an inactivated influenza vaccine. The chain carries TRBV15 and TRBJ1-2; 11 bases agree with TRBD1. The sample in question was CD8+ T cells sorted from PBMCs, obtained about 11 days after vaccination. The CDR3 DNA is TGTGCCACCAGCAGAGATCTCCCTCGGGCAGGACAGGGGGCCAACTATGGCTACACCTTC. Its protein product is CATSRDLPRAGQGANYGYTF. The complete variable domain, with remaining parts taken from reference TRBV15 and TRBJ1-2, reads DAMVIQNPRYQVTQFGKPVTLSCSQTLNHNVMYWYQQKSSQAPKLLFHYYDKDFNNEADTPDNFQSRRPNTSFCFLDIRSPGLGDTAMYLCATSRDLPRAGQGANYGYTFGSGTRLTVV.